This T cell receptor beta chain comes out of a study of intratumoral heterogeneity in liver cancer. Study-level background: In the full roughly 14-patient cohort, the median age was roughly 60 years and the majority of patients were male. To examine intratumor heterogeneity, the study integrated RNA-seq, DNA sequencing, TCR-seq and SNP array data obtained from multiple regions of hepatocellular carcinoma specimens. A total of 70 to 80 multiregional samples from around 15 HCC patients, consisting of 45 to 55 tumoral and around 20 adjacent nontumoral regions, were included in the overall cohort. On the study overall, not on this receptor specifically: TCR sequencing reportedly confirmed RNA-seq-based estimates of regional differences in tumor-infiltrating lymphocyte burden. In each sequenced patient, tumor region a showed significantly more unique T-cell clonal expansions than tumor region b. Overall T cell clonality did not differ significantly between tumor regions within either sequenced patient. A relatively low patient number and under-sampled tumor-infiltrating lymphocyte representation were acknowledged by the authors as limitations.

Samples labelled H came from distinct, geographically separated regions of the hepatocellular carcinoma nodule. Every patient had early-stage hepatocellular carcinoma and received no therapy prior to surgical resection. No macroscopic evidence of necrosis or hemorrhage was present in the sampled areas. Multiple regions from a couple of patients underwent TCR sequencing (ImmunoSeq). Frozen resection tissue samples were collected at a distance of at least 1 cm from each other. Genomic DNA was isolated from bulk tissue with the DNeasy blood and tissue kit. Using the immunoSEQ assay, the TCR beta chain CDR3 regions were sequenced from genomic DNA. Rearranged VDJ segments were amplified with primers that anneal to V and J segments. In the original analysis: Clonality and richness metrics were computed with the ImmunoSeq Analyzer software. Differentially abundant clones between regions were identified using Fisher's exact test plus a beta-binomial method for added stringency. What TCRdb holds here is the immuneACCESS table cut down to in-frame rearrangements. Part of the clones is not present; checked against another copy, under half of the missing clones reflect an unresolved V gene, and the others are unexplained. The V and J calls and the clone size are those of that table, but D and trimming were determined from the DNA. For this sample the table gives 5,000 to 7,500 clones, of which about two thirds were detected only once. Roughly two fifths of the sample comes from the top ten.

Of note for this clone: Its antigen target is currently unknown. Per-nucleotide qualities are absent, and no much larger clonotype sits a single base away.

CDR3 length: 14 amino acids, cysteine to phenylalanine. Only the CDR3 region is kept as DNA, spanning 42 bases read in frame from base 1. From the germline V gene, CDR1 is LGHNA and CDR2 is YNFKEQ. Cut back by 1 base and 4 bases, the V and J ends lie 10 bases apart. The TCR was taken from a woman in her 70s with hepatocellular carcinoma. The chain employs TRBV4-2 and TRBJ2-5, with the D gene call left open. The sample in question was tumor tissue, obtained before any cancer treatment. The CDR3 amino acid sequence is: CASSQVESGETQYF. The sequence in DNA is TGTGCCAGCAGCCAAGTAGAGAGTGGAGAGACCCAGTACTTC.